This TCR beta chain came from a study of cytotoxic CD8 clonotypes in ibrutinib-treated CLL. Generated by immunoSEQ multiplex PCR, the TCRdb table keeps only in-frame clones and is missing some. The sample records about 300,000 clones, 67% being singletons. Losses at the gene ends were 0 bases for V and 1 base for J; bases not matched to a gene: 2. The germline V gene encodes CDR1 SGHRS and CDR2 YFSETQ. CDR3 size: 15 residues. Specimen: PBMCs, collected after 36 months of ibrutinib treatment. The sequence derives from a human donor with chronic lymphocytic leukemia. This chain links TRBV5-1 with TRBJ2-5; 8 bases match TRBD2. The CDR3 DNA follows: TGCGCCAGCAGCTTGGAAGGGACTAGCCAAGAGACCCAGTACTTC. This codes for CASSLEGTSQETQYF.